A single sample is the source of the 15 T cell receptor beta chains below, sequenced in a study of cytomegalovirus exposure and HLA in healthy donors. In the PCR, 60 Vbeta and 13 Jbeta primers were used. Sequencing used immunoSEQ multiplex PCR; TCRdb keeps in-frame clones, though not all of them. The sample carries 200,000 to 300,000 clones, 85% recorded once. Sequencing was performed on PBMCs. These receptors were taken from a girl aged 2 to 10 in good health and CMV-seronegative.

The rearrangement joins TRBV5-1 to TRBJ1-1, with TRBD1 as a possible D gene (5 bases). This CDR3 has 15 amino acids. V lost 1 base and J lost 3, with 13 bases in between. CDR1 and CDR2 (germline): SGHRS, YFSETQ. CDR3 bases: TGCGCCAGCAGCTTGAGACGGGGCGGGGACACTGAAGCTTTCTTT. It yields the protein CASSLRRGGDTEAFF.

This clone has only one observation. The V call is TRBV7-9, the J call TRBJ1-2; TRBD1 agrees at 7 bases. This CDR3 spans 14 amino acids. Germline V lookup: CDR1 SEHNR, CDR2 FQNEAQ (reference sequence). The trim removed 3 bases at V and 6 bases at J, leaving 7 bases unmatched. CDR3 nucleotides: TGTGCCAGCAGCTTGAGCAAACAGGGGAATGGCTACACCTTC. Translated, it gives CASSLSKQGNGYTF.

The chain is built from TRBV6-5 and TRBJ2-7; 9 bases line up with TRBD2. This CDR3 has 14 residues. From germline, CDR1 is MNHEY and CDR2 SVGAGI. The V and J ends lost 3 bases and 7 bases, in that order; junction bases with no gene match: 7. The CDR3 nucleotides read TGTGCCAGCAGTTATGAGCGGGGGGCGAGGGAGCAGTACTTC. Amino acids: CASSYERGAREQYF.

This clone has only a few counts. Mismatch with germline at one junction end may stem from a read error. V and J are TRBV10-3 and TRBJ1-1, with no clear D. CDR3 length equals 13 residues. Germline CDR1 reads ENHRY; CDR2 reads SYGVKD. The CDR3 DNA reads as TGTGCCATCAATGAGTTCATGAACACTGAAGCTTTCTTT. It codes for CAINEFMNTEAFF.

The chain combines TRBV11-2 with TRBJ2-1; D is possibly TRBD2 (6 bases). The CDR3 is made up of 12 amino acids. V was shortened by 4 bases and J by 15 bases, with 16 bases between the two germline ends. Looked up from germline, CDR1 is SGHAT and CDR2 is FQNNGV. CDR3 sequence reads: CASSSGLRRRFF. CDR3 sequence (DNA): TGTGCCAGCAGCTCCGGACTAAGAAGGCGGTTCTTC.

In this sample, this clone turned up a few times. The CDR3 DNA reads as TGTGCCAGCAGTGAAGTCCCACTCTCACGGGAAAAACTGTTTTTT. It yields the protein CASSEVPLSREKLFF. The chain has TRBV6-1 and TRBJ1-4; no definite D call. The CDR3 length is 15 residues. Germline assignment: CDR1 MNHNS and CDR2 SASEGT. The germline V and J ends were trimmed by 1 base and 8 bases, with 14 bases remaining between them.

V usage is TRBV19 and J usage is TRBJ1-1; D gene unclear. The CDR3 contains 14 residues. The V and J ends lost 5 bases and 0 bases respectively, with 10 bases between them. The V gene's germline CDR1 is LNHDA and CDR2 SQIVND (reference sequence). DNA for the CDR3: TGTGCCAGTAGTTTTCAGGTCGTGAACACTGAAGCTTTCTTT. This codes for CASSFQVVNTEAFF.

This rearrangement joins TRBV6-1 to TRBJ2-2; tentatively, D is TRBD2 (7 bases). The CDR3 has 14 amino acids. The germline V gene has CDR1 MNHNS and CDR2 SASEGT. Trimming took off 7 bases at V and 6 bases at J, with 15 bases between the two ends. This chain's CDR3 is CASIGGAGAGELFF. CDR3 nucleotides: TGTGCCAGCATTGGGGGGGCGGGCGCCGGGGAGCTGTTTTTT.

This clone was detected only once. The chain carries TRBV30 and TRBJ2-5; 11 bases are shared with TRBD1. The CDR3 is 14 residues long. Germline V lookup: CDR1 GTSNPN, CDR2 SVGIG (reference sequence). With V trimmed by 5 bases and J by 2 bases, 4 bases remained unmatched. CDR3 residues: CAWGRDRGQETQYF. CDR3 DNA sequence: TGTGCCTGGGGCCGGGACAGGGGGCAAGAGACCCAGTACTTC. Full variable domain (missing parts from reference TRBV30 and TRBJ2-5): SQTIHQWPATLVQPVGSPLSLECTVEGTSNPNLYWYRQAAGRGLQLLFYSVGIGQISSEVPQNLSASRPQDRQFILSSKKLLLSDSGFYLCAWGRDRGQETQYFGPGTRLLVL.

This sequence joins TRBV30 and TRBJ2-6, with D possibly matching TRBD2 (6 bases). Germline V gene data show CDR1 as GTSNPN and CDR2 as SVGIG (reference sequence). The V gene lost 8 bases and the J gene lost 0 bases, with 17 bases spanning the gap. The CDR3 sequence is 16 residues long. Here the CDR3 reads CARGGAKASGANVLTF. For the CDR3, the DNA is TGTGCCCGAGGCGGGGCAAAAGCCTCTGGGGCCAACGTCCTGACTTTC. The full variable domain, its missing parts supplied by reference TRBV30 and TRBJ2-6, is SQTIHQWPATLVQPVGSPLSLECTVEGTSNPNLYWYRQAAGRGLQLLFYSVGIGQISSEVPQNLSASRPQDRQFILSSKKLLLSDSGFYLCARGGAKASGANVLTFGAGSRLTVL.

This chain connects TRBV4-1 to TRBJ2-5; D may be TRBD2 (5 bases). Germline V lookup: CDR1 MGHRA, CDR2 YSYEKL. The CDR3 extends over 14 amino acids. The germline V and J ends were trimmed by 8 bases and 1 base, with 14 bases remaining between them. CDR3 amino acids: CASSRGSSQETQYF. In DNA, the CDR3 is TGCGCCAGCTCCCGGGGTAGCAGCCAAGAGACCCAGTACTTC.

The chain combines TRBV19 with TRBJ1-3; tentative D call: TRBD1 (5 bases). The germline V gene encodes CDR1 LNHDA and CDR2 SQIVND (reference sequence). With 5 bases removed from V and 0 bases from J, the gap between germline ends came to 14 bases. The CDR3 covers 16 residues. For the CDR3, the DNA is TGTGCCAGTAGTCCCTTGGGGCTCCTCTCTGGAAACACCATATATTTT. Its protein is CASSPLGLLSGNTIYF.

The CDR3 DNA sequence: TGTGCCAGCAGCGACGGGACAGGGGTGCGTTCACCCCTCCACTTT. Encoded protein: CASSDGTGVRSPLHF. This chain links TRBV5-4 with TRBJ1-6, with TRBD1 matching over 10 bases. Germline V gene lookup returns CDR1 SGHNT and CDR2 YYREEE (reference sequence). The ends lost 4 bases at V and 9 bases at J; junction bases unmatched: 7. This CDR3 is 15 amino acids long.

Notes on this clone: One end of the junction does not line up with germline, which may come from a read error. The chain carries TRBV6-1 and TRBJ2-4; D is perhaps TRBD1 (6 bases). This CDR3 contains 14 residues. CDR1 MNHNS and CDR2 SASEGT come from the germline V gene. The CDR3 bases are TGTGCCAGCAGTGCCGAGAGGGTGGGGGCAGGGCCTAACTTC. It encodes CASSAERVGAGPNF.

V usage is TRBV15 and J usage is TRBJ1-5; no clear D gene. The CDR3 covers 17 residues. V was cut by 1 base and J by 1 base, with 14 bases left in between. The germline V gene encodes CDR1 LNHNV and CDR2 YYDKDF (reference sequence). This CDR3 is CATSRGGAAGSNQPQHF. The CDR3 nucleotides read TGTGCCACCAGCAGAGGGGGAGCGGCAGGAAGCAATCAGCCCCAGCATTTT.